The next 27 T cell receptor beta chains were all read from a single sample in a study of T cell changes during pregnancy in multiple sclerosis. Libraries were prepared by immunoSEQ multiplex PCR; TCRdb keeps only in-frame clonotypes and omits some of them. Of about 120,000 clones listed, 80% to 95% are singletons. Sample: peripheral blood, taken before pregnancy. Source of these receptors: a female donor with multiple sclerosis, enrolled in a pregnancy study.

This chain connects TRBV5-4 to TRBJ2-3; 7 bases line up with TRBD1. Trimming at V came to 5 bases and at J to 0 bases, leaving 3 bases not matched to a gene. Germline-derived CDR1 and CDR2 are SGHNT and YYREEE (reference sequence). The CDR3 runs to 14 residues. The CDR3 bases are TGTGCCAGCAGATCGGGACAGAGCACAGATACGCAGTATTTT. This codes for CASRSGQSTDTQYF.

CDR3 in amino acids: CASGQGVRGYTF. In DNA, the CDR3 is TGTGCCAGTGGACAGGGCGTTAGGGGCTACACCTTC. This chain joins TRBV27 and TRBJ1-2, with 8 bases lining up with TRBD1. Trimming cost V 9 bases and J 8 bases; bases outside gene matches: 8. The CDR3 sequence is 12 residues long. Per the germline V gene, CDR1 is MNHEY and CDR2 is SMNVEV (reference sequence).

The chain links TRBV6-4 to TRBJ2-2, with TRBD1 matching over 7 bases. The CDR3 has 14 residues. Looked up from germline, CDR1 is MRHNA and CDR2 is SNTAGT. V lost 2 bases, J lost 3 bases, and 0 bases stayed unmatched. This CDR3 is CASSDRGHTGELFF. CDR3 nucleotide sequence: TGTGCCAGCAGTGACAGGGGGCACACCGGGGAGCTGTTTTTT.

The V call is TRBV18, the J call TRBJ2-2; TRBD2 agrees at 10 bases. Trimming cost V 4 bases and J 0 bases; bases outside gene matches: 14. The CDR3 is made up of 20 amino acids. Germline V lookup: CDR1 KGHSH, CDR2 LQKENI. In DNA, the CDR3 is TGTGCCAGCTCACAAAGGGAGTTTGCCGGACTAGCGGCGAACACCGGGGAGCTGTTTTTT. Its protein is CASSQREFAGLAANTGELFF.

CDR3 amino acids: CASTRGGGNTIYF. CDR3 in DNA: TGTGCCAGCACCCGGGGAGGTGGAAACACCATATATTTT. V and J are TRBV6-1 and TRBJ1-3; D gene uncertain. This CDR3 contains 13 residues. CDR1 is MNHNS and CDR2 is SASEGT in the germline V gene. Trimming stripped 7 bases from V and 3 bases from J, with 10 bases between.

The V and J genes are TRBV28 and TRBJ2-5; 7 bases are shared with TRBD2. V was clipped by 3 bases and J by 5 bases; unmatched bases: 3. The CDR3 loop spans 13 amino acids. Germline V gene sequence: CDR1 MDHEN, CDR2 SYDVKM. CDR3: CASSLKGGETQYF. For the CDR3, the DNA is TGTGCCAGCAGTTTGAAGGGAGGGGAGACCCAGTACTTC.

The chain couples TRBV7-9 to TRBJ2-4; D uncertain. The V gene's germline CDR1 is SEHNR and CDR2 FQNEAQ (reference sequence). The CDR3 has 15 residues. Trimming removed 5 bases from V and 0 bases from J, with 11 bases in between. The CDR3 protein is CASSIDLLAKNIQYF. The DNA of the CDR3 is TGTGCCAGCAGCATTGACTTATTAGCCAAAAACATTCAGTACTTC.

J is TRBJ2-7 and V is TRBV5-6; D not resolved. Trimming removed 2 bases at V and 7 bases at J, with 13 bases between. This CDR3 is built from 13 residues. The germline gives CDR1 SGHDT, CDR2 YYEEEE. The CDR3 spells CASSFGSWWEQYF. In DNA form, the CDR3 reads TGTGCCAGCAGCTTCGGGTCCTGGTGGGAGCAGTACTTC.

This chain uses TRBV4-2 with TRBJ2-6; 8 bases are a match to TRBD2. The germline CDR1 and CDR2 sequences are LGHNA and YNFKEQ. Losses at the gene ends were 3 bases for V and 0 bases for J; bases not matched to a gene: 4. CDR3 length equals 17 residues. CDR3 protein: CASSHSAGVSGANVLTF. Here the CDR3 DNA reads TGTGCCAGCAGCCACTCAGCGGGGGTCTCTGGGGCCAACGTCCTGACTTTC.

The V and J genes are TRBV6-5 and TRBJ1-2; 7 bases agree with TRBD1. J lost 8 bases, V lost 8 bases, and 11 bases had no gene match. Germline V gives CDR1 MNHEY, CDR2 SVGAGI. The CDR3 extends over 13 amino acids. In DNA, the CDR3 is TGTGCCAGCGGCTACAGACAGGGAATCGGCTACACCTTC. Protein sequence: CASGYRQGIGYTF.

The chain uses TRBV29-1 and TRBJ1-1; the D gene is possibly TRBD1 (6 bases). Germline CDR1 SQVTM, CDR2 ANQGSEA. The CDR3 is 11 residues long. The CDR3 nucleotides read TGCAGTGGGAAAGGGGGAACTGAAGCTTTCTTT. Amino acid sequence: CSGKGGTEAFF. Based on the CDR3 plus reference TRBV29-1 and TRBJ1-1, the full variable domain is SAVISQKPSRDICQRGTSLTIQCQVDSQVTMMFWYRQQPGQSLTLIATANQGSEATYESGFVIDKFPISRPNLTFSTLTVSNMSPEDSSIYLCSGKGGTEAFFGQGTRLTVV.

The CDR3 region has the DNA TGTGCCTGGAGTGTGGGGAGCCTGTGGGACTATGGCTACACCTTC. Translating gives CAWSVGSLWDYGYTF. This rearrangement joins TRBV30 to TRBJ1-2, with D unresolved. V was clipped by 0 bases and J by 3 bases, with 14 bases between them. CDR3 size: 15 residues. Per the germline V gene, CDR1 is GTSNPN and CDR2 is SVGIG (reference sequence).

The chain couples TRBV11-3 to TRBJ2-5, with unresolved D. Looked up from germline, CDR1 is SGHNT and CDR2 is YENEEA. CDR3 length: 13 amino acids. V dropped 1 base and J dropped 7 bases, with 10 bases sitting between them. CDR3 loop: CASSLGPSGTQYF. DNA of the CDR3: TGTGCCAGCAGCTTAGGGCCCTCGGGGACCCAGTACTTC.

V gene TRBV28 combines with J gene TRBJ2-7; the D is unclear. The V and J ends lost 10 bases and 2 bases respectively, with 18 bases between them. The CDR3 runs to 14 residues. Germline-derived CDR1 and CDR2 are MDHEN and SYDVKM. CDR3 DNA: TGTGCCACCTTTGCGTCAATTCCAACCTACGAGCAGTACTTC. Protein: CATFASIPTYEQYF.

The CDR3 DNA reads TGTGCCAGCAGCCCTACCGGGACAGGGATCCTCAAAAACATTCAGTACTTC. Protein: CASSPTGTGILKNIQYF. V gene TRBV7-2 combines with J gene TRBJ2-4, with 9 nucleotides matching TRBD1. The CDR3 totals 17 residues. The germline CDR1 and CDR2 sequences are SGHTA and FQGNSA. Unmatched junction bases numbered 11, after V lost 5 bases and J lost 3 bases.

The CDR3 is CASSPYVGTGREEGYTF. CDR3 bases: TGTGCCAGCTCCCCATACGTGGGGACAGGGAGGGAAGAAGGCTACACCTTC. This rearrangement joins TRBV18 to TRBJ1-2; the match to TRBD1 covers 9 bases. V dropped 6 bases and J dropped 8; count of bases not matched to a gene: 19. The CDR3 contains 17 residues. Germline V gives CDR1 KGHSH, CDR2 LQKENI.

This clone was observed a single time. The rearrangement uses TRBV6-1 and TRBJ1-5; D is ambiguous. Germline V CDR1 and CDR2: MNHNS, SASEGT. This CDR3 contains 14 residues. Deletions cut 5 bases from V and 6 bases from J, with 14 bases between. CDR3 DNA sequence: TGTGCCAGCAGTCCCAATCGGGATGGTCAGCCCCAGCATTTT. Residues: CASSPNRDGQPQHF.

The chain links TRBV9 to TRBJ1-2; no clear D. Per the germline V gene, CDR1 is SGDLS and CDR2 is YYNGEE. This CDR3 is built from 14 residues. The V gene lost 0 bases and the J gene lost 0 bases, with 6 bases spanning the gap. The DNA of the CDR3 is TGTGCCAGCAGCGTAGACATCTCTAACTATGGCTACACCTTC. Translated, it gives CASSVDISNYGYTF.

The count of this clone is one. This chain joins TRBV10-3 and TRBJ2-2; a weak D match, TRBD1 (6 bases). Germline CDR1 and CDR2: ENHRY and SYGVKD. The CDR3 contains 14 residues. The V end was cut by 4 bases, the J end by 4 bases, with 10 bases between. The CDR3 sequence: CAISGLGGTGELFF. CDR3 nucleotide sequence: TGTGCCATCAGTGGGCTAGGGGGCACCGGGGAGCTGTTTTTT.

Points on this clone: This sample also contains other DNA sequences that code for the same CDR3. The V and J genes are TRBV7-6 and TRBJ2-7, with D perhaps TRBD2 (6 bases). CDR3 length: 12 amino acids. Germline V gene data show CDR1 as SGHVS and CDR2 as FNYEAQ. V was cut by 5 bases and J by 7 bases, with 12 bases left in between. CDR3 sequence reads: CASSPLGGEQYF. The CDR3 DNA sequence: TGTGCCAGCAGCCCTCTCGGAGGGGAGCAGTACTTC.

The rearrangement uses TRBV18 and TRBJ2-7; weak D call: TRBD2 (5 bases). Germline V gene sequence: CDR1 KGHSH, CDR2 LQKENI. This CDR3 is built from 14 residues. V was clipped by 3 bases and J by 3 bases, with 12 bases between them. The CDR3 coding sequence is TGTGCCAGCTCACCGAGCAGCGGAGTCTACGAGCAGTACTTC. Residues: CASSPSSGVYEQYF.

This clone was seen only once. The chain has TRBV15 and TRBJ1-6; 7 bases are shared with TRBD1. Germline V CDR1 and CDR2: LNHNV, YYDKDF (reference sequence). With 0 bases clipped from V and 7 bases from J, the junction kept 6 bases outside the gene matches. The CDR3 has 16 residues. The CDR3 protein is CATSRDWGTANSPLHF. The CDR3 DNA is TGTGCCACCAGCAGAGATTGGGGGACAGCAAATTCACCCCTCCACTTT.

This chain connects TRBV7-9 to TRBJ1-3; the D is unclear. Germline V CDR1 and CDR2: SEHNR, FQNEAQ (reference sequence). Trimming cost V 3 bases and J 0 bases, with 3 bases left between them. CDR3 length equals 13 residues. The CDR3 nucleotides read TGTGCCAGCAGCTTGAGCTCTGGAAACACCATATATTTT. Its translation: CASSLSSGNTIYF.

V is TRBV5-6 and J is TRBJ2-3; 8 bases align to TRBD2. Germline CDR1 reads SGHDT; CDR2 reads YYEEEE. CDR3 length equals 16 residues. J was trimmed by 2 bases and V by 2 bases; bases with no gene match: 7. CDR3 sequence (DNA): TGTGCCAGCAGCTTAGGAACTAGCGGATTCACAGATACGCAGTATTTT. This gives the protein CASSLGTSGFTDTQYF.

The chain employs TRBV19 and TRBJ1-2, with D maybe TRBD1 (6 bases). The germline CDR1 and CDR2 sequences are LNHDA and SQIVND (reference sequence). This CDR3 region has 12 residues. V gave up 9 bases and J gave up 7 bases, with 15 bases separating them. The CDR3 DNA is TGTGCCAGCAACAGGGTCTCGGGTGGCTACACCTTC. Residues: CASNRVSGGYTF.

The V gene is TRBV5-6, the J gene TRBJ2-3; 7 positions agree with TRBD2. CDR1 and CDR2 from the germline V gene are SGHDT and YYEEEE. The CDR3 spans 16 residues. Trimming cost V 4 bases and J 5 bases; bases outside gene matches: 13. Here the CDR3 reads CASSGLGGRGVDTQYF. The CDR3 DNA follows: TGTGCCAGCAGCGGACTCGGCGGGAGAGGTGTAGATACGCAGTATTTT.

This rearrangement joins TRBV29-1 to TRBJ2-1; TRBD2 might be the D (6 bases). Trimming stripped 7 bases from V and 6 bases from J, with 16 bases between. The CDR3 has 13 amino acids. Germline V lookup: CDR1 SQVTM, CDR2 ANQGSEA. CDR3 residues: CSDRDWSRNEQFF. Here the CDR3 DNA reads TGCAGCGACCGGGACTGGAGTCGCAATGAGCAGTTCTTC.